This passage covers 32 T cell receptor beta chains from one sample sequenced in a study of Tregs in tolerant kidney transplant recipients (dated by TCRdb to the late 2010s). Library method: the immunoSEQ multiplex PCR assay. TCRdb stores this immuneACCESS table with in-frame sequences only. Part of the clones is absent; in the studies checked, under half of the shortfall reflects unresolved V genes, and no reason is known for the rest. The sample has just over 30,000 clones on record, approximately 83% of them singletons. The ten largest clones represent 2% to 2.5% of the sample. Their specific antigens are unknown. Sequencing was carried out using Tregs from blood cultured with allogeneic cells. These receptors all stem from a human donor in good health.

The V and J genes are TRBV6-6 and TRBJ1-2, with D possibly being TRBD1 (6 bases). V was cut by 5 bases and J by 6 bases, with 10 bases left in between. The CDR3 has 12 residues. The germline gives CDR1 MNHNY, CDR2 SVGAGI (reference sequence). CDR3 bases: TGTGCCAGCAGTGCGACAGGAAATGGCTACACCTTC. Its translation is CASSATGNGYTF.

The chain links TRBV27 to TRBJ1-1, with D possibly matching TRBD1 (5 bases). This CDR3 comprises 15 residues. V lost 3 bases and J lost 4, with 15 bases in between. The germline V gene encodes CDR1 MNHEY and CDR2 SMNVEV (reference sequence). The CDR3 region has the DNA TGTGCCAGCAGTTTCTTGCCCCCGGGACGCACTGAAGCTTTCTTT. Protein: CASSFLPPGRTEAFF.

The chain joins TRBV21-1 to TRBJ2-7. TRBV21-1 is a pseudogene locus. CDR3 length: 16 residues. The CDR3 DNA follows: TGTGCCAGCAGGAATCTACTGCTACACGTGTTAGACGAGCAGTACTTC. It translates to CASRNLLLHVLDEQYF.

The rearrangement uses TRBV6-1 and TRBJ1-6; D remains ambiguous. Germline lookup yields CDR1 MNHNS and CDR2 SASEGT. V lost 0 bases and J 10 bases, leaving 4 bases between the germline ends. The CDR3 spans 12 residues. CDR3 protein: CASSEAESPLHF. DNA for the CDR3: TGTGCCAGCAGTGAAGCTGAATCACCCCTCCACTTT.

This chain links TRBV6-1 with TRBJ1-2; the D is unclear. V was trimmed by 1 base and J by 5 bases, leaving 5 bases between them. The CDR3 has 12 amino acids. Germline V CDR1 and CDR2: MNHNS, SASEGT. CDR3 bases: TGTGCCAGCAGTGAAGGATATTATGGCTACACCTTC. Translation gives CASSEGYYGYTF.

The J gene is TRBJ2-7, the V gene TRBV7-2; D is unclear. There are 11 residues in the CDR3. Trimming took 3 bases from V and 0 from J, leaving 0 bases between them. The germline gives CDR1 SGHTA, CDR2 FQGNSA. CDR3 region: CASSFSYEQYF. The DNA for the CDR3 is TGTGCCAGCAGCTTCTCCTACGAGCAGTACTTC.

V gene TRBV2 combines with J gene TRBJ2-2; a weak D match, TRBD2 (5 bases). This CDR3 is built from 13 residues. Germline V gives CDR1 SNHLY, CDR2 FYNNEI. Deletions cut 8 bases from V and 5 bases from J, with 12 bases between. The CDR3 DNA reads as TGTGCCAGCGAGGGCCGGAGAACCGGGGAGCTGTTTTTT. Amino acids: CASEGRRTGELFF.

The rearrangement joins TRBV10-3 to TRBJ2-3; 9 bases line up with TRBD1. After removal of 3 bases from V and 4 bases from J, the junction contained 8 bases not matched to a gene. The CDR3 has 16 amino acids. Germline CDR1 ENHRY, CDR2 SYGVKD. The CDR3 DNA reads TGTGCCATCAGTGACCCTGGACAGGGGTCGGCAGATACGCAGTATTTT. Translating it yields CAISDPGQGSADTQYF.

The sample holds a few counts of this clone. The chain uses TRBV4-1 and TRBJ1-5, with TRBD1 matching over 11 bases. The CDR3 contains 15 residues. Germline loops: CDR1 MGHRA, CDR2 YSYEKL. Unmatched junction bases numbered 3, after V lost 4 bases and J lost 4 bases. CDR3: CASSLRDRGNQPQHF. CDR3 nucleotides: TGCGCCAGCAGCCTTCGGGACAGGGGGAATCAGCCCCAGCATTTT.

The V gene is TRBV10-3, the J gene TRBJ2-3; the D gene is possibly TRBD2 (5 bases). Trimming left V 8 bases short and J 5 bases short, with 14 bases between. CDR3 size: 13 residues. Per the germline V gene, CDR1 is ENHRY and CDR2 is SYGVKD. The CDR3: CAIRAPLGDTQYF. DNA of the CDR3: TGTGCCATCCGGGCGCCACTAGGAGATACGCAGTATTTT.

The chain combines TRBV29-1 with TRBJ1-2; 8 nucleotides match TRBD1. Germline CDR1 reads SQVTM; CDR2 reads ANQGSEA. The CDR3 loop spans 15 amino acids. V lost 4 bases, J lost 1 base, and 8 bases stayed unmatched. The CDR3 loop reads CSVGEGTGFNYGYTF. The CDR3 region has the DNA TGCAGCGTTGGGGAAGGGACAGGTTTTAACTATGGCTACACCTTC.

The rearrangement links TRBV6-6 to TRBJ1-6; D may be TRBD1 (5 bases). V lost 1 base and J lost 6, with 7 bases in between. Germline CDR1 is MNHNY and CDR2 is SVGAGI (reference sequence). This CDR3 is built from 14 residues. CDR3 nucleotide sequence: TGTGCCAGCAGTTACTACGGGGGTAATTCACCCCTCCACTTT. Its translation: CASSYYGGNSPLHF.

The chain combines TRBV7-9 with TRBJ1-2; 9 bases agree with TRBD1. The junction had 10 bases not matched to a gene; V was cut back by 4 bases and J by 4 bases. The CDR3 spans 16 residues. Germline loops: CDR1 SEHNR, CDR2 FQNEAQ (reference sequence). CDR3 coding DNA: TGTGCCAGCAGCTGGGGTACCGGGACAGGGCTCTATGGCTACACCTTC. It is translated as CASSWGTGTGLYGYTF.

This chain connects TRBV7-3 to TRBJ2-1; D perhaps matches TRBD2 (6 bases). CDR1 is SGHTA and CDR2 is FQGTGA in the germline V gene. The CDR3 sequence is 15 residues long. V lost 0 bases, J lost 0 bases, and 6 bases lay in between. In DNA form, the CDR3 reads TGTGCCAGCAGCTTAACCGGGAGCTCCTACAATGAGCAGTTCTTC. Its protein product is CASSLTGSSYNEQFF.

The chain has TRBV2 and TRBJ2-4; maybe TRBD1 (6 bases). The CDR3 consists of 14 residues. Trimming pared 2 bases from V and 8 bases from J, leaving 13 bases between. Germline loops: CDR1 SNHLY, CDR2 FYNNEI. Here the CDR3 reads CASSERQGLHIQYF. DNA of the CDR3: TGTGCCAGCAGTGAAAGGCAGGGGTTACACATTCAGTACTTC.

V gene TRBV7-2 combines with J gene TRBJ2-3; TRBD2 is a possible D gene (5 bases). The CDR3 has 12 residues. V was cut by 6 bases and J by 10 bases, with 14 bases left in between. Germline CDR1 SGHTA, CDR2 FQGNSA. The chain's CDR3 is CASRKPAGAQYF. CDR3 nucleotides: TGTGCCAGCAGGAAACCCGCCGGGGCGCAGTATTTT.

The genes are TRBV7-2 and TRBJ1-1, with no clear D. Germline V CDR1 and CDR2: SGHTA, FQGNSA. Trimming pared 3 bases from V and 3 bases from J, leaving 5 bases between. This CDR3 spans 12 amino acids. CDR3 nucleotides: TGTGCCAGCAGCTTGAGGTACACTGAAGCTTTCTTT. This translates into CASSLRYTEAFF.

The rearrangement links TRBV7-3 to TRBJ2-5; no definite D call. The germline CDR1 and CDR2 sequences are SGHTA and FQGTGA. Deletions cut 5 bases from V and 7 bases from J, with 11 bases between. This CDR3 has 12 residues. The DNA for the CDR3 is TGTGCCAGCAGCACTCCCCGAGGGACCCAGTACTTC. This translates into CASSTPRGTQYF.

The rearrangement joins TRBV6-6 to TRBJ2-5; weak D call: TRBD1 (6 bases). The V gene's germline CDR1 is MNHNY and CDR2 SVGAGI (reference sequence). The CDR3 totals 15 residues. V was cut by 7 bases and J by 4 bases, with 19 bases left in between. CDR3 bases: TGTGCCAGCAAATCTCGAGGGGGTGGGGGAGAGACCCAGTACTTC. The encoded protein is CASKSRGGGGETQYF.

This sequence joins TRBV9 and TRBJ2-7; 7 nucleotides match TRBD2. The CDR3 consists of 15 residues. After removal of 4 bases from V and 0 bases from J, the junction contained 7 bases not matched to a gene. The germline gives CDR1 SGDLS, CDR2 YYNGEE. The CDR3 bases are TGTGCCAGCAGCAGATTTGGCGGGAGCTCCTACGAGCAGTACTTC. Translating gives CASSRFGGSSYEQYF.

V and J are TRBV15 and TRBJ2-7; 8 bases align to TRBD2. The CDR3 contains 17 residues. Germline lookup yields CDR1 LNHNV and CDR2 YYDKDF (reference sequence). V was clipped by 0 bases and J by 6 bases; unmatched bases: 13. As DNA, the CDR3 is TGTGCCACCAGCAGAGATCTGGGGACTAGGGGGGTAGGCGAGCAGTACTTC. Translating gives CATSRDLGTRGVGEQYF.

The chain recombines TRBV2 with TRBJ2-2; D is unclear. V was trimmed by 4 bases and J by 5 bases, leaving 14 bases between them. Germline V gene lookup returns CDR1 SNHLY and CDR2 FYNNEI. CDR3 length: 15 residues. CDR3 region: CASSVNYASTGELFF. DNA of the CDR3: TGTGCCAGCAGTGTCAACTATGCTAGTACCGGGGAGCTGTTTTTT.

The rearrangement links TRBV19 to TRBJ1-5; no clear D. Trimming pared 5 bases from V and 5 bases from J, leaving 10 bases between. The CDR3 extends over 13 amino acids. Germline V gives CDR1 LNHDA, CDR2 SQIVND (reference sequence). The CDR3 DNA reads TGTGCCAGTAGTCCCGATTTCGATCAGCCCCAGCATTTT. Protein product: CASSPDFDQPQHF.

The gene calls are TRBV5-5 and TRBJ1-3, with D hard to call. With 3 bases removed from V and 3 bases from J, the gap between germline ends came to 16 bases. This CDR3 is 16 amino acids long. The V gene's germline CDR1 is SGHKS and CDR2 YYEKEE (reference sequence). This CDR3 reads CASSSSGWLDGNTIYF. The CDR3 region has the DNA TGTGCCAGCAGCTCTTCGGGGTGGCTTGATGGAAACACCATATATTTT.

For the CDR3, the DNA is TGTGCCAGCAGCCGACTCGCGGGACAGAATAATTCACCCCTCCACTTT. This sequence encodes CASSRLAGQNNSPLHF. V and J are TRBV7-8 and TRBJ1-6; 7 nucleotides agree with TRBD1. J lost 5 bases, V lost 5 bases, and 9 bases had no gene match. CDR3 size: 16 residues. Looked up from germline, CDR1 is SGHVS and CDR2 is FQNEAQ.

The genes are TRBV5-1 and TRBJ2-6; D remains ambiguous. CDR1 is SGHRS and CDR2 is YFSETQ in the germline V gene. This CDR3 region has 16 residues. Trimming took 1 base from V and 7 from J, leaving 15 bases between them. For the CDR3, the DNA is TGCGCCAGCAGCTTGTGGACCTCCCGGCTCGCCAACGTCCTGACTTTC. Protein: CASSLWTSRLANVLTF.

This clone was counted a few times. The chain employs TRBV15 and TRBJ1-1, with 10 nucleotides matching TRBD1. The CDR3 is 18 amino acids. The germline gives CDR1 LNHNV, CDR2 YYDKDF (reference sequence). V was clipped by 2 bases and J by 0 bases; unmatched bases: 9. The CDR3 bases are TGTGCCACCAGCAGACCTACGACAGGGGGCCCGTTGAACACTGAAGCTTTCTTT. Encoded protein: CATSRPTTGGPLNTEAFF.

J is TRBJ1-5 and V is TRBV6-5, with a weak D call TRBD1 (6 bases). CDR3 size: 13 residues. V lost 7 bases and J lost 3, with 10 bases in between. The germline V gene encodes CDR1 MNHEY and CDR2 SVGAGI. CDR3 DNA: TGTGCCAGCAAGTCAGGGGTCAATCAGCCCCAGCATTTT. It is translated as CASKSGVNQPQHF.

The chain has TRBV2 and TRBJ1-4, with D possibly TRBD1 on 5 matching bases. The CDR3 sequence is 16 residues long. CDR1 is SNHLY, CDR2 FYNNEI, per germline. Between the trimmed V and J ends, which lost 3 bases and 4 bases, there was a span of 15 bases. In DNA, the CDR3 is TGTGCCAGCAGTGAGGCCCGGGGGTACGGTAATGAAAAACTGTTTTTT. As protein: CASSEARGYGNEKLFF.

The CDR3 DNA reads as TGTGCCAACATTAGGCCGGAAATCGGACGGCTGTTTTTT. It specifies CANIRPEIGRLFF. This rearrangement joins TRBV6-6 to TRBJ2-2; D is uncertain. Between the trimmed V and J ends, which lost 10 bases and 13 bases, there was a span of 22 bases. This CDR3 has 13 residues. Germline lookup yields CDR1 MNHNY and CDR2 SVGAGI (reference sequence).

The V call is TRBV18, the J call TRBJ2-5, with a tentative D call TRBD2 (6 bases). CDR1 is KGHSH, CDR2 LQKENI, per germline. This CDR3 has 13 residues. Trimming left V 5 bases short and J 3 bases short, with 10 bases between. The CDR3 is CASSFTSKETQYF. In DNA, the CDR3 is TGTGCCAGCTCATTTACTAGCAAAGAGACCCAGTACTTC.

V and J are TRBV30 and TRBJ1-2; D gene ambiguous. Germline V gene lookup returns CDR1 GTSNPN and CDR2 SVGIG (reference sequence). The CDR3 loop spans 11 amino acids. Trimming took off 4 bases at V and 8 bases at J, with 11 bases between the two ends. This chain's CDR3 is CAWNPGGGYTF. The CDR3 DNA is TGTGCCTGGAACCCGGGTGGGGGCTACACCTTC.